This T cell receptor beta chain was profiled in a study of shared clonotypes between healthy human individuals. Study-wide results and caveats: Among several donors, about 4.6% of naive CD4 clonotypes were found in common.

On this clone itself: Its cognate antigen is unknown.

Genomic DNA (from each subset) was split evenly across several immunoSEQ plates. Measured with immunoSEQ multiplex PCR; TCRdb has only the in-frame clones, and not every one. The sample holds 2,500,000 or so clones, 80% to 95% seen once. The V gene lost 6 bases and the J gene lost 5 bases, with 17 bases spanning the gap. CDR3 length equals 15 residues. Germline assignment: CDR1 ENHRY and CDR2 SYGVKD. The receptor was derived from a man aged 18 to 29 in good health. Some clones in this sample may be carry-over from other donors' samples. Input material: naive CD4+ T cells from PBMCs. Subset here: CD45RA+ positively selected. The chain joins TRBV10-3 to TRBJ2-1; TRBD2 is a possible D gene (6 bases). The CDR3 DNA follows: TGTGCCATCAGCAAGGGAGGACTAAACGACAATGAGCAGTTCTTC. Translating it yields CAISKGGLNDNEQFF.